The 30 T cell receptor beta chains listed next were all sequenced from one sample in a study of T cell responses to AZD1222 COVID-19 vaccine. Libraries were prepared by immunoSEQ multiplex PCR; TCRdb keeps only in-frame clonotypes and omits some of them. The profile shows over 100,000 clones, approximately 91% of them singletons. This specimen consisted of peripheral blood, obtained 28 days after the second AZD1222 dose. These receptors came from an adult who received the AZD1222 COVID-19 vaccine.

The J gene is TRBJ2-3, the V gene TRBV7-6; perhaps D is TRBD1 or TRBD2 (5 bases each). V dropped 6 bases and J dropped 1 base, with 17 bases sitting between them. Germline CDR1 reads SGHVS; CDR2 reads FNYEAQ. This CDR3 comprises 16 residues. The CDR3 sequence: CASSPTLGTGTDTQYF. The CDR3 DNA is TGTGCCAGCAGTCCAACCCTGGGGACCGGCACAGATACGCAGTATTTT. The full variable domain, with the rest looked up from reference TRBV7-6 and TRBJ2-3, is GAGVSQSPRYKVTKRGQDVALRCDPISGHVSLYWYRQALGQGPEFLTYFNYEAQQDKSGLPNDRFSAERPEGSISTLTIQRTEQRDSAMYRCASSPTLGTGTDTQYFGPGTRLTVL.

The chain uses TRBV5-1 and TRBJ2-5; D is uncertain. This CDR3 has 15 residues. Germline CDR1 and CDR2: SGHRS and YFSETQ. V lost 1 base and J 0 bases, leaving 10 bases between the germline ends. The CDR3: CASSLISNNQETQYF. Written as DNA, the CDR3 is TGCGCCAGCAGCTTGATATCGAATAACCAAGAGACCCAGTACTTC.

The chain couples TRBV7-9 to TRBJ2-7; 11 bases map to TRBD2. The CDR3 is made up of 13 amino acids. Looked up from germline, CDR1 is SEHNR and CDR2 is FQNEAQ (reference sequence). The V segment lost 8 bases and the J segment 1 base; nucleotides outside the gene matches: 1. The CDR3 region has the DNA TGTGCCAGCCGGACTAGCGGGTCCTACGAGCAGTACTTC. This translates into CASRTSGSYEQYF.

This chain connects TRBV5-1 to TRBJ1-1; tentative D call: TRBD1 (6 bases). Germline assignment: CDR1 SGHRS and CDR2 YFSETQ. The CDR3 extends over 14 amino acids. The germline V and J ends were trimmed by 2 bases and 5 bases, with 13 bases remaining between them. CDR3 DNA: TGCGCCAGCAGCTTAAGTGGGGGCCTAACTGAAGCTTTCTTT. Protein product: CASSLSGGLTEAFF.

This chain connects TRBV2 to TRBJ1-1; D might be TRBD1 (6 bases). The CDR3 runs to 13 residues. V was pared by 5 bases and J by 5 bases, with 12 bases between. CDR1 and CDR2 (germline): SNHLY, FYNNEI. The CDR3 reads CASSFAQGTEAFF. CDR3 nucleotide sequence: TGTGCCAGCAGTTTCGCGCAGGGGACTGAAGCTTTCTTT.

In its sample, this clone was seen once. The chain is built from TRBV6-5 and TRBJ2-7, with a possible D match to TRBD2 (5 bases). CDR1 and CDR2 from the germline V gene are MNHEY and SVGAGI. Trimming shortened V by 6 bases and J by 3 bases, and 15 bases separated the two germline ends. This CDR3 is built from 14 residues. Here the CDR3 DNA reads TGTGCCAGCAGGCCGCGGGTACTCAGCTACGAGCAGTACTTC. Its protein is CASRPRVLSYEQYF.

The chain links TRBV19 to TRBJ2-7; perhaps TRBD2 as D (5 bases). Germline V gives CDR1 LNHDA, CDR2 SQIVND (reference sequence). Between the trimmed V and J ends, which lost 4 bases and 3 bases, there was a span of 10 bases. The CDR3 has 13 residues. CDR3 DNA sequence: TGTGCCAGTAGTACCCGGGGTATCTACGAGCAGTACTTC. Its protein product is CASSTRGIYEQYF.

V is TRBV24-1 and J is TRBJ2-7, with D unresolved. Germline lookup yields CDR1 KGHDR and CDR2 SFDVKD. The CDR3 has 18 amino acids. V was cut by 1 base and J by 5 bases, with 23 bases left in between. For the CDR3, the DNA is TGTGCCACCAGTGATTTTAAGGAGAATCCCAGTTTTTTAGACGAGCAGTACTTC. Translating it yields CATSDFKENPSFLDEQYF.

V is TRBV9 and J is TRBJ2-3; D gene unclear. Trimming took off 2 bases at V and 0 bases at J, with 10 bases between the two ends. This CDR3 spans 15 amino acids. Germline loops: CDR1 SGDLS, CDR2 YYNGEE. The DNA for the CDR3 is TGTGCCAGCAGCGTGTCCGGGCTGAGCACAGATACGCAGTATTTT. It is translated as CASSVSGLSTDTQYF.

CDR3 nucleotides: TGTGCCATCAGTGAAAGGGGGGATAATGAAAAACTGTTTTTT. It encodes CAISERGDNEKLFF. This rearrangement joins TRBV10-3 to TRBJ1-4; D is perhaps TRBD1 (6 bases). This CDR3 is 14 amino acids long. Germline V gene sequence: CDR1 ENHRY, CDR2 SYGVKD. V was pared by 3 bases and J by 4 bases, with 9 bases between.

V gene TRBV25-1 combines with J gene TRBJ1-2, with unresolved D. Trimming removed 4 bases from V and 8 bases from J, with 11 bases in between. The CDR3 is 12 residues long. Per germline, CDR1 MGHDK and CDR2 SYGVNS. The CDR3 DNA reads TGTGCCAGCAGTGGGACGGAGATAGGCTACACCTTC. Protein product: CASSGTEIGYTF.

The V call is TRBV6-5, the J call TRBJ1-2; the D gene is possibly TRBD1 (5 bases). V was trimmed by 5 bases and J by 0 bases, leaving 10 bases between them. This CDR3 contains 14 residues. Germline V gene lookup returns CDR1 MNHEY and CDR2 SVGAGI. CDR3: CASSQTEANYGYTF. CDR3 bases: TGTGCCAGCAGTCAGACAGAAGCTAACTATGGCTACACCTTC.

The rearrangement uses TRBV27 and TRBJ2-2; the match to TRBD1 covers 9 bases. The CDR3 is 16 residues long. Trimming removed 6 bases from V and 5 bases from J; junction bases left unmatched: 10. The germline gives CDR1 MNHEY, CDR2 SMNVEV (reference sequence). CDR3 in DNA: TGTGCCAGCAGACAATTGGGACAGGGAAAAACCGGGGAGCTGTTTTTT. This codes for CASRQLGQGKTGELFF.

V usage is TRBV18 and J usage is TRBJ2-1, with D hard to call. The CDR3 spans 16 residues. CDR1 and CDR2 from the germline V gene are KGHSH and LQKENI. Trimming left V 4 bases short and J 0 bases short, with 13 bases between. CDR3 nucleotides: TGTGCCAGCTCACTCCTACTCCCCGTCTCCTACAATGAGCAGTTCTTC. Protein: CASSLLLPVSYNEQFF.

The V gene is TRBV27, the J gene TRBJ1-4; D is possibly TRBD1 (6 bases). V was pared by 3 bases and J by 8 bases, with 13 bases between. Germline-derived CDR1 and CDR2 are MNHEY and SMNVEV (reference sequence). The CDR3 has 14 amino acids. The CDR3 nucleotides read TGTGCCAGCAGTTTCGCTATGGGGGGCGAAAAACTGTTTTTT. As protein: CASSFAMGGEKLFF.

In DNA, the CDR3 is TGTGCCAGCAGTCCGCTTAGCACAGATACGCAGTATTTT. Protein product: CASSPLSTDTQYF. V usage is TRBV9 and J usage is TRBJ2-3; no definite D call. The CDR3 length is 13 residues. CDR1 and CDR2 (germline): SGDLS, YYNGEE. V lost 5 bases and J lost 0, with 7 bases in between.

The CDR3 DNA sequence: TGCGCCAGCAGCACTTGGACTAGCGGGTACAATGAGCAGTTCTTC. Its protein is CASSTWTSGYNEQFF. The chain carries TRBV5-1 and TRBJ2-1; 11 bases fit TRBD2. The V gene's germline CDR1 is SGHRS and CDR2 YFSETQ. With V trimmed by 4 bases and J by 4 bases, 4 bases remained unmatched. The CDR3 extends over 15 amino acids.

CDR3 protein: CASRYSTRADYGYTF. For the CDR3, the DNA is TGTGCCAGCAGGTACTCGACCCGGGCCGACTATGGCTACACCTTC. The V call is TRBV13, the J call TRBJ1-2, with D unclear. Trimming shortened V by 6 bases and J by 3 bases, and 17 bases separated the two germline ends. The germline gives CDR1 PRHDT, CDR2 FYEKMQ (reference sequence). CDR3 length equals 15 residues.

The CDR3 DNA sequence: TGCGCCAGCAGCCAAGGGGGACAGGGTAAAGTGTGGCCCCAGCATTTT. Translating gives CASSQGGQGKVWPQHF. The chain is built from TRBV4-1 and TRBJ1-5, with 9 positions matching TRBD1. The CDR3 runs 16 residues. The V and J ends lost 1 base and 9 bases, in that order; junction bases with no gene match: 10. Per germline, CDR1 MGHRA and CDR2 YSYEKL.

The chain couples TRBV28 to TRBJ1-1; D not resolved. V was shortened by 6 bases and J by 0 bases, with 8 bases between the two germline ends. The germline V gene has CDR1 MDHEN and CDR2 SYDVKM. This CDR3 region has 13 residues. The chain's CDR3 is CASSPTLNTEAFF. The CDR3 nucleotides read TGTGCCAGCAGCCCTACATTGAACACTGAAGCTTTCTTT.

This rearrangement joins TRBV25-1 to TRBJ2-2; possibly TRBD1 for D (6 bases). The CDR3 sequence is 16 residues long. V was pared by 5 bases and J by 2 bases, with 15 bases between. CDR1 MGHDK and CDR2 SYGVNS come from the germline V gene. CDR3 DNA: TGTGCCAGCAGTTTAATACAGGGTGGTAACACCGGGGAGCTGTTTTTT. This encodes CASSLIQGGNTGELFF.

The chain recombines TRBV6-5 with TRBJ2-3; 8 bases match TRBD1. This CDR3 is 13 amino acids long. With V trimmed by 5 bases and J by 8 bases, 6 bases remained unmatched. Germline-derived CDR1 and CDR2 are MNHEY and SVGAGI. CDR3 nucleotides: TGTGCCAGCAGTCAGACAGGGGTGGGTACGCAGTATTTT. It yields the protein CASSQTGVGTQYF.

V is TRBV6-1 and J is TRBJ2-7; TRBD2 agrees at 14 bases. V trimming: 4 bases; J trimming: 7 bases; junction bases outside the gene matches: 12. Germline CDR1 and CDR2: MNHNS and SASEGT. CDR3 length: 17 amino acids. The CDR3 sequence: CASSGGLAGVIAWEQYF. The CDR3 bases are TGTGCCAGCAGTGGGGGACTAGCGGGAGTCATTGCTTGGGAGCAGTACTTC.

The chain links TRBV28 to TRBJ2-4; D ambiguous. Deletions cut 5 bases from V and 0 bases from J, with 17 bases between. The germline gives CDR1 MDHEN, CDR2 SYDVKM. The CDR3 consists of 17 residues. CDR3 nucleotides: TGTGCCAGCAGTATCGGGCCTCGGAAGGGAGCCAAAAACATTCAGTACTTC. Protein: CASSIGPRKGAKNIQYF.

This chain joins TRBV7-9 and TRBJ2-2; 8 nucleotides match TRBD1. Germline V gives CDR1 SEHNR, CDR2 FQNEAQ (reference sequence). The CDR3 extends over 16 amino acids. The V segment lost 4 bases and the J segment 1 base; nucleotides outside the gene matches: 5. CDR3 protein: CASSSKDRVNTGELFF. The CDR3 nucleotides read TGTGCCAGCAGCTCGAAGGACAGGGTGAACACCGGGGAGCTGTTTTTT.

The chain has TRBV21-1 and TRBJ1-2. TRBV21-1 is a listed pseudogene. This CDR3 is built from 14 residues. The CDR3 reads CASSKGQRVHGYTF. The CDR3 nucleotides read TGTGCCAGCAGCAAAGGGCAGAGGGTACATGGCTACACCTTC.

This chain connects TRBV14 to TRBJ2-3, with D hard to call. The CDR3 has 11 residues. Trimming pared 5 bases from V and 7 bases from J, leaving 7 bases between. The germline V gene has CDR1 SGHDN and CDR2 FVKESK. Written as DNA, the CDR3 is TGTGCCAGCAGCTCAACAAATACGCAGTATTTT. It encodes CASSSTNTQYF.

The gene calls are TRBV11-3 and TRBJ1-1; D unclear. The germline V and J ends were trimmed by 1 base and 1 base, with 7 bases remaining between them. CDR3 size: 14 residues. Germline CDR1 is SGHNT and CDR2 is YENEEA. The CDR3 DNA sequence: TGTGCCAGCAGCTTAGGATCGGGGAACACTGAAGCTTTCTTT. Translated, it gives CASSLGSGNTEAFF. Using reference TRBV11-3 and TRBJ1-1 for the parts outside the CDR3, the full variable domain is EAGVVQSPRYKIIEKKQPVAFWCNPISGHNTLYWYLQNLGQGPELLIRYENEEAVDDSQLPKDRFSAERLKGVDSTLKIQPAELGDSAVYLCASSLGSGNTEAFFGQGTRLTVV.

This clone appeared once. This sequence joins TRBV28 and TRBJ2-3; 11 bases align to TRBD2. V lost 6 bases, J lost 2 bases, and 4 bases stayed unmatched. From germline, CDR1 is MDHEN and CDR2 SYDVKM. The CDR3 sequence is 15 residues long. In DNA, the CDR3 is TGTGCCAGCAGATCTAGCGGGGGGAACACAGATACGCAGTATTTT. Its translation is CASRSSGGNTDTQYF.

The chain employs TRBV5-1 and TRBJ2-7; D gene uncertain. This CDR3 comprises 13 residues. Germline V CDR1 and CDR2: SGHRS, YFSETQ. Trimming took 2 bases from V and 4 from J, leaving 10 bases between them. This CDR3 is CASSFLAEYEQYF. CDR3 nucleotides: TGCGCCAGCAGCTTTTTAGCAGAGTACGAGCAGTACTTC. Full variable domain (missing parts from reference TRBV5-1 and TRBJ2-7): KAGVTQTPRYLIKTRGQQVTLSCSPISGHRSVSWYQQTPGQGLQFLFEYFSETQRNKGNFPGRFSGRQFSNSRSEMNVSTLELGDSALYLCASSFLAEYEQYFGPGTRLTVT.